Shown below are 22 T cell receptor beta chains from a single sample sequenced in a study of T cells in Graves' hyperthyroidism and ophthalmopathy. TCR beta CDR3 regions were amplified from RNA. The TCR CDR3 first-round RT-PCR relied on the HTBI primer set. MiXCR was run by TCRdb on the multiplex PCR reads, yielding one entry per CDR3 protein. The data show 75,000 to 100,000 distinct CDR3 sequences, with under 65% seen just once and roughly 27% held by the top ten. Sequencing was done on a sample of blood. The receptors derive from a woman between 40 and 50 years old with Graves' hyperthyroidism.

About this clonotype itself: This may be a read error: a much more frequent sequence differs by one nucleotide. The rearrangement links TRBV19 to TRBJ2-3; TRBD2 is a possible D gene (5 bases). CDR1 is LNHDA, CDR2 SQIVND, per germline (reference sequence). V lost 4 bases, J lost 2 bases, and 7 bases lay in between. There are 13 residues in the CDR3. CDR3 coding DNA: TGTGCCAGTAGTACCCGGGACACAGATACGCAGTATTTT. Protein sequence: CASSTRDTDTQYF.

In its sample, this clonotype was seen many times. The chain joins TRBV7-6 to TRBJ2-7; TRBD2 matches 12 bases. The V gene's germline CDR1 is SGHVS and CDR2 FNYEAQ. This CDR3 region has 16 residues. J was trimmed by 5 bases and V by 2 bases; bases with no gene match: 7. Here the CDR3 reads CASSLRLAGGPHEQYF. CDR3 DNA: TGTGCCAGCAGCTTAAGGCTAGCGGGAGGGCCACACGAGCAGTACTTC.

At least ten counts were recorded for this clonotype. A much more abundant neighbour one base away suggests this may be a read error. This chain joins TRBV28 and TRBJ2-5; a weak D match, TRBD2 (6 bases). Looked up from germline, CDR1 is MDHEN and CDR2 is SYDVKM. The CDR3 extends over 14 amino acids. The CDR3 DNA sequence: TGTACCAGCAGTTTCGCGGGAAGCCAAGAGACCCAGTACTTC. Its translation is CTSSFAGSQETQYF.

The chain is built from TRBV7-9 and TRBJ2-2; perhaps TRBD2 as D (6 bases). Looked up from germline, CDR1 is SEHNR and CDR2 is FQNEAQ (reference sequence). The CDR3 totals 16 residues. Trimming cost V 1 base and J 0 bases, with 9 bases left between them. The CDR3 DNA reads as TGTGCCAGCAGCTTAGAGGCGGGAACGAACACCGGGGAGCTGTTTTTT. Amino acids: CASSLEAGTNTGELFF.

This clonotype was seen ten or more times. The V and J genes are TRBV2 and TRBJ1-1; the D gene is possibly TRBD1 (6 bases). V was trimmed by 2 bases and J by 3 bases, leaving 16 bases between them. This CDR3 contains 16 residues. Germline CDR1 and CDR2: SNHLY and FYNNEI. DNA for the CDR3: TGTGCCAGCAGTGAAACGGGGTTTCAGGGGCACACTGAAGCTTTCTTT. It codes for CASSETGFQGHTEAFF.

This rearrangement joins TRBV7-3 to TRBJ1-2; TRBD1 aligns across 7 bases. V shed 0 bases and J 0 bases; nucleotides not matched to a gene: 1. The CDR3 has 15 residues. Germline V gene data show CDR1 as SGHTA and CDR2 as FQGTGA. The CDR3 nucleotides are TGTGCCAGCAGCTTAACCGGGACAGCTAACTATGGCTACACCTTC. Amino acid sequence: CASSLTGTANYGYTF.

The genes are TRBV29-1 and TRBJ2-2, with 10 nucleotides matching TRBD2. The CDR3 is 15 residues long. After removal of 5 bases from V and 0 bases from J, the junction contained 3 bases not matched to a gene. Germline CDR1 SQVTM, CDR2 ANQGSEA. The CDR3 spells CSVTSGVANTGELFF. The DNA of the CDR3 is TGCAGCGTTACTAGCGGGGTGGCGAACACCGGGGAGCTGTTTTTT.

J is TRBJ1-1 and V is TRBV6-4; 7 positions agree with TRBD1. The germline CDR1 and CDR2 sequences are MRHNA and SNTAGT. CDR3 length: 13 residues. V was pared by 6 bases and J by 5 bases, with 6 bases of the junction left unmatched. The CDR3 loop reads CASRDQGETEAFF. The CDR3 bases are TGTGCCAGCAGGGACCAGGGGGAAACTGAAGCTTTCTTT.

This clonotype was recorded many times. CDR3 residues: CASSGTSVYQETQYF. Here the CDR3 DNA reads TGTGCCAGCTCCGGGACTAGCGTGTACCAAGAGACCCAGTACTTC. The rearrangement uses TRBV2 and TRBJ2-5; 10 bases are shared with TRBD2. The CDR3 runs 15 residues. CDR1 SNHLY and CDR2 FYNNEI come from the germline V gene. V lost 8 bases, J lost 0 bases, and 6 bases stayed unmatched.

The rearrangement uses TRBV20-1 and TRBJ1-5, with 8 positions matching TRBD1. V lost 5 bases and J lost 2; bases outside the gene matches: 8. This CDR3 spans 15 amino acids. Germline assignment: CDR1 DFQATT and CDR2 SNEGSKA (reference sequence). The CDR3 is CSASDRVKGNQPQHF. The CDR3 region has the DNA TGCAGTGCTTCGGACAGGGTAAAGGGCAATCAGCCCCAGCATTTT.

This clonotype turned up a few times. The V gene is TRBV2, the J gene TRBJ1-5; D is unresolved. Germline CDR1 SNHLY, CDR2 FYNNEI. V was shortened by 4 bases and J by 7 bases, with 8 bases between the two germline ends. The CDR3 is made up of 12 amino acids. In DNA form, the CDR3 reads TGTGCCAGCAGTGCTCCGGGACAGCCCCAGCATTTT. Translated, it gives CASSAPGQPQHF.

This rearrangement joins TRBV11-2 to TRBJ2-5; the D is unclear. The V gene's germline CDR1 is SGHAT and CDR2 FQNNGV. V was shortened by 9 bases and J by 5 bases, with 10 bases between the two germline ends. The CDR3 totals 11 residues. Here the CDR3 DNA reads TGTGCCAGTACAATCCGGGAGACCCAGTACTTC. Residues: CASTIRETQYF.

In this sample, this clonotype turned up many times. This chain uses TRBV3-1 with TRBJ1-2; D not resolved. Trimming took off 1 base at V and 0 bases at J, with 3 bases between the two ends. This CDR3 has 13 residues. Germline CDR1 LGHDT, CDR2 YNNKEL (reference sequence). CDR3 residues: CASSQAANYGYTF. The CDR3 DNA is TGTGCCAGCAGCCAAGCAGCTAACTATGGCTACACCTTC.

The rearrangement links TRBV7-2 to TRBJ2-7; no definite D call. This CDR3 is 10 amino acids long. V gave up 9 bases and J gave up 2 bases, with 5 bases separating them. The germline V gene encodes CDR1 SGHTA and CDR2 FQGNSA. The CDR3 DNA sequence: TGTGCCAGAGGAGCCTACGAGCAGTACTTC. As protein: CARGAYEQYF.

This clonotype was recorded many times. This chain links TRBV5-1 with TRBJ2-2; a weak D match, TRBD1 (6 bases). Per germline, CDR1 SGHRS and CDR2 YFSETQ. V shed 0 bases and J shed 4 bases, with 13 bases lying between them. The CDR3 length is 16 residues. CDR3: CASSLEVGRGTGELFF. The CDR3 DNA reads TGCGCCAGCAGCTTGGAGGTTGGCAGGGGCACCGGGGAGCTGTTTTTT.

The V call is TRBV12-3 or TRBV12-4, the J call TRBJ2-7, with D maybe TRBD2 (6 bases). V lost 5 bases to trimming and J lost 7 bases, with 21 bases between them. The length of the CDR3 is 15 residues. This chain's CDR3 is CASSPGWREWAEQYF. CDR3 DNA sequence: TGTGCCAGCAGTCCTGGGTGGAGGGAATGGGCGGAGCAGTACTTC.

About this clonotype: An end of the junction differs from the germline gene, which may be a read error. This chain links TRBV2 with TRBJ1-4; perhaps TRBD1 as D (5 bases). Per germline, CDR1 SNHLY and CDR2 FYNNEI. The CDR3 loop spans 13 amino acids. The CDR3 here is CASSSEGEEKLLF. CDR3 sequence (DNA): TGTGCCAGCAGTTCTGAAGGGGAGGAAAAACTGCTTTTT.

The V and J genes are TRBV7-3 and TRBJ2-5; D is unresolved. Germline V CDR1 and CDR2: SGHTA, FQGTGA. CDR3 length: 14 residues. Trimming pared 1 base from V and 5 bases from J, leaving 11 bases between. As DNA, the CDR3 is TGTGCCAGCAGCTTAAGTATAAGAGAGGAGACCCAGTACTTC. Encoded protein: CASSLSIREETQYF.

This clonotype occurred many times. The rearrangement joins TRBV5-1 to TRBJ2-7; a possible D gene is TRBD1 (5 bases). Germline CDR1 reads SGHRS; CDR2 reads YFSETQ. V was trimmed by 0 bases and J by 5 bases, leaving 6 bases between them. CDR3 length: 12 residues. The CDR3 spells CASSLEGDEQYF. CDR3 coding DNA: TGCGCCAGCAGCTTGGAAGGGGACGAGCAGTACTTC.

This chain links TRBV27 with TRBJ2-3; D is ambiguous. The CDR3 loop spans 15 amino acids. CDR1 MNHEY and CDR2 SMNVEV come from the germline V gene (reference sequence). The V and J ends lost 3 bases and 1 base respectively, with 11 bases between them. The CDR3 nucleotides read TGTGCCAGCAGTTTTTCGAGGATGGGCACAGATACGCAGTATTTT. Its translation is CASSFSRMGTDTQYF.

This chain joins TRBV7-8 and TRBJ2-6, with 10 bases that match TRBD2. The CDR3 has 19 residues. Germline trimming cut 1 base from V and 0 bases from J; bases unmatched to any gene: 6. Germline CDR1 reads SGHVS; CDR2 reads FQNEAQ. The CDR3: CASSLGSSGSISGANVLTF. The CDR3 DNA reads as TGTGCCAGCAGCTTAGGATCTAGCGGGAGCATCTCTGGGGCCAACGTCCTGACTTTC.

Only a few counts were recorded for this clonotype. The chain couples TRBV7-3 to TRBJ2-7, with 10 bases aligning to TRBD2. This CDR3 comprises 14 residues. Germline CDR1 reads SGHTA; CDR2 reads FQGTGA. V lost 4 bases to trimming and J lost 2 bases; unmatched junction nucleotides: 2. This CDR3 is CASSSSGRAYEQYF. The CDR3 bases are TGTGCCAGCAGCTCAAGCGGGAGGGCCTACGAGCAGTACTTC.